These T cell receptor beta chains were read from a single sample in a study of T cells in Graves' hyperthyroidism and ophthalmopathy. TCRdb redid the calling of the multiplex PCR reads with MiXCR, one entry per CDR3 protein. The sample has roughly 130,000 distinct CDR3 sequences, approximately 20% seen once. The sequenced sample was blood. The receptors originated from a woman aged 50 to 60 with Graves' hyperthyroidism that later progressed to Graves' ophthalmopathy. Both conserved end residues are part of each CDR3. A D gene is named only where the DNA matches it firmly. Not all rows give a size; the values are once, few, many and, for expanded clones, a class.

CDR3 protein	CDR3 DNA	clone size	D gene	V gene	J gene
CASSISGTGGNEQFF	TGTGCCAGCAGCATCTCCGGGACAGGAGGCAATGAGCAGTTCTTC	.	TRBD1	TRBV9	TRBJ2-1
CATSDAGTGKDNEQFF	TGTGCCACCAGTGATGCCGGGACAGGGAAAGACAATGAGCAGTTCTTC	few	TRBD1	TRBV24-1	TRBJ2-1
CASWVGDGHTGELFF	TGTGCCAGCTGGGTAGGGGACGGACACACCGGGGAGCTGTTTTTT	many	.	TRBV2	TRBJ2-2
CASSYGTDTQYF	TGTGCCAGCAGTTATGGGACAGATACGCAGTATTTT	many	.	TRBV6-1	TRBJ2-3
CASSLGVGGYGYTF	TGTGCCAGCAGTTTAGGGGTAGGGGGATATGGCTACACCTTC	few	.	TRBV12-3/TRBV12-4	TRBJ1-2
CSAQGPYNEQFF	TGCAGTGCCCAAGGCCCCTACAATGAGCAGTTCTTC	.	.	TRBV20-1	TRBJ2-1
CAWSPGRSNYEQYF	TGTGCCTGGAGTCCAGGAAGGTCTAACTACGAGCAGTACTTC	many	.	TRBV30	TRBJ2-7
CASSLDARARGEQYF	TGTGCCAGCAGCTTAGACGCCAGGGCCCGGGGGGAGCAGTACTTC	.	.	TRBV7-8	TRBJ2-7
CSVERTSGRAYEQYF	TGCAGCGTTGAAAGGACTAGCGGGAGGGCCTACGAGCAGTACTTC	many	TRBD2	TRBV29-1	TRBJ2-7
CASTSGRYEQYF	TGTGCCAGCACTAGCGGGAGGTACGAGCAGTACTTC	.	TRBD2	TRBV6-1	TRBJ2-7
CASRTTGNTEAFF	TGTGCCAGCAGGACGACAGGGAACACTGAAGCTTTCTTT	many	.	TRBV12-3/TRBV12-4	TRBJ1-1
CASSRRTGLRYEQYF	TGTGCCAGCAGTCGCCGGACAGGCCTCCGGTACGAGCAGTACTTC	many	TRBD1	TRBV12-3/TRBV12-4	TRBJ2-7
CASSPSQGRNEKLFF	TGTGCCAGCAGTCCTTCCCAGGGTAGAAATGAAAAACTGTTTTTT	many	.	TRBV12-3/TRBV12-4	TRBJ1-4
CASTHHRGANNEQFF	TGTGCCAGCACCCACCATCGGGGAGCTAACAATGAGCAGTTCTTC	many	.	TRBV28	TRBJ2-1
CSAREGAIGNQPQHF	TGCAGTGCCAGAGAGGGGGCGATTGGCAATCAGCCCCAGCATTTT	many	TRBD1	TRBV20-1	TRBJ1-5
CSASPRGDATDTQYF	TGCAGTGCTAGTCCCCGAGGGGACGCCACAGATACGCAGTATTTT	many	.	TRBV20-1	TRBJ2-3
CSASHGRIFSGNTIYF	TGCAGTGCTAGTCACGGCCGCATTTTCTCTGGAAACACCATATATTTT	many	.	TRBV20-1	TRBJ1-3
CASSWSRVESYEQYF	TGTGCCAGCAGCTGGTCTAGAGTCGAGTCCTACGAGCAGTACTTC	many	.	TRBV11-2	TRBJ2-7
CSAPGLTNTEAFF	TGCAGTGCCCCAGGGTTAACGAACACTGAAGCTTTCTTT	.	.	TRBV20-1	TRBJ1-1
CASSGGRGREDTQYF	TGTGCCAGCAGCGGAGGGAGGGGGCGAGAAGATACGCAGTATTTT	many	.	TRBV11-2	TRBJ2-3
CASSYRGATNEKLFF	TGTGCCAGCAGTTACCGGGGGGCGACTAATGAAAAACTGTTTTTT	.	.	TRBV6-5	TRBJ1-4
CASSSPPTSGRMETQYF	TGTGCCAGCAGCTCGCCACCGACTAGCGGGAGAATGGAGACCCAGTACTTC	many	TRBD2	TRBV7-9	TRBJ2-5
CASRPGQGAAEAFF	TGTGCCAGCAGACCGGGACAGGGGGCCGCTGAAGCTTTCTTT	many	TRBD1	TRBV27	TRBJ1-1
CASSSGTGERKLFF	TGTGCCAGCAGCTCCGGGACAGGGGAGAGGAAACTGTTTTTT	.	TRBD1	TRBV7-2	TRBJ1-4
CASSQWTGTDIQYF	TGTGCCAGCAGCCAATGGACAGGGACGGACATTCAGTACTTC	many	TRBD1	TRBV5-5	TRBJ2-4
CAISEGEKLFF	TGTGCCATCAGTGAGGGTGAAAAACTGTTTTTT	few	.	TRBV10-3	TRBJ1-4
CASSMGGLAGAGANVLTF	TGTGCCAGTAGTATGGGGGGACTAGCGGGAGCAGGGGCCAACGTCCTGACTTTC	few	TRBD2	TRBV19	TRBJ2-6
CASSPSSLAVGELFF	TGTGCCAGCAGCCCCTCGTCACTAGCGGTGGGGGAGCTGTTTTTT	few	TRBD2	TRBV7-3	TRBJ2-2
CASTQTGVDYGYTF	TGTGCCAGCACCCAAACGGGAGTTGACTATGGCTACACCTTC	many	.	TRBV28	TRBJ1-2
CASSPSLGANEQFF	TGTGCCAGCAGTCCGTCCCTGGGGGCGAATGAGCAGTTCTTC	.	.	TRBV28	TRBJ2-1
CASSPGTADSPLHF	TGTGCCAGCAGCCCGGGGACAGCTGATTCACCCCTCCACTTT	few	TRBD1	TRBV7-9	TRBJ1-6
CASSLEDPQGAETSTDTQYF	TGTGCCAGCAGCTTAGAGGATCCTCAGGGGGCGGAGACCAGCACAGATACGCAGTATTTT	.	TRBD1	TRBV13	TRBJ2-3
CASSGTEYEQYF	TGTGCCAGCAGTGGGACAGAATACGAGCAGTACTTC	many	TRBD1	TRBV28	TRBJ2-7
CASSLNRPNNEQFF	TGTGCCAGCAGTTTAAACCGTCCGAACAATGAGCAGTTCTTC	.	.	TRBV12-3/TRBV12-4	TRBJ2-1
CASHLTSGYNSPLHF	TGTGCCAGCCATTTAACATCCGGCTATAATTCACCCCTCCACTTT	many	.	TRBV28	TRBJ1-6
CASSDRDWINSYNEQFF	TGTGCCAGCAGCGACAGGGACTGGATTAACTCCTACAATGAGCAGTTCTTC	many	.	TRBV7-9	TRBJ2-1
CASRFTGTNSYEQYF	TGTGCCAGCAGGTTTACCGGGACTAACTCCTACGAGCAGTACTTC	many	TRBD2	TRBV2	TRBJ2-7
CASSTLGQEEDF	TGTGCCAGCAGTACCCTTGGACAGGAAGAGGACTTC	.	TRBD1	TRBV6-1	TRBJ2-5
CSAESSRTSNQPQHF	TGCAGTGCTGAGTCGTCTAGGACATCTAATCAGCCCCAGCATTTT	.	.	TRBV20-1	TRBJ1-5
CASSLAGHTEAFF	TGTGCCAGCAGTTTAGCTGGCCACACTGAAGCTTTCTTT	many	.	TRBV12-3/TRBV12-4	TRBJ1-1
CASSSGTGSSTDTQYF	TGTGCCAGCAGTTCCGGGACAGGGAGCAGCACAGATACGCAGTATTTT	many	TRBD1	TRBV28	TRBJ2-3
CSARQGVAGQPQHF	TGCAGTGCAAGACAGGGGGTGGCGGGGCAGCCCCAGCATTTT	many	TRBD1	TRBV20-1	TRBJ1-5
CASSPGPGQERTQYF	TGTGCTAGCAGCCCTGGGCCGGGACAGGAGAGGACCCAGTACTTC	.	TRBD1	TRBV7-7	TRBJ2-5
CASSPPGSNQPQHF	TGTGCCAGCAGCCCGCCAGGTAGCAATCAGCCCCAGCATTTT	.	.	TRBV9	TRBJ1-5
CSASRGSQETQYF	TGCAGTGCTAGCAGGGGTTCTCAAGAGACCCAGTACTTC	many	.	TRBV20-1	TRBJ2-5
CSAQGRGATNEKLFF	TGCAGTGCTCAGGGTCGTGGTGCAACTAATGAAAAACTGTTTTTT	few	.	TRBV20-1	TRBJ1-4
CSARDSWLGGETQYF	TGCAGTGCTAGAGATTCTTGGCTAGGGGGGGAGACCCAGTACTTC	many	.	TRBV20-1	TRBJ2-5
CASSLTRGLRNEQFF	TGTGCCAGCAGCTTAACCAGGGGGCTAAGGAATGAGCAGTTCTTC	many	TRBD1	TRBV7-3	TRBJ2-1
CASLGVLGDTQYF	TGCGCCTCGCTCGGAGTACTGGGAGATACGCAGTATTTT	few	.	TRBV10-2	TRBJ2-3
CASSPSAGASNQPQHF	TGTGCCAGCTCACCATCGGCAGGGGCTAGCAATCAGCCCCAGCATTTT	many	.	TRBV18	TRBJ1-5
CASSPPSYEQYF	TGTGCCAGCAGCCCTCCTTCCTACGAGCAGTACTTC	many	.	TRBV11-2	TRBJ2-7
CSAREGGRTRTPTDTQYF	TGCAGTGCTAGAGAGGGCGGGAGGACTAGAACGCCCACAGATACGCAGTATTTT	.	TRBD2	TRBV20-1	TRBJ2-3
CAIRKEGSGNTIYF	TGTGCCATCAGGAAGGAAGGCTCTGGAAACACCATATATTTT	few	.	TRBV10-3	TRBJ1-3
CVSSERDFGYTF	TGTGTCAGCAGTGAACGGGATTTCGGCTACACCTTC	.	.	TRBV2	TRBJ1-2